These 8 T cell receptor beta chains came from one sample sequenced in a study of spatial heterogeneity in lung cancer. TCRdb used MiXCR to reprocess the 5' RACE reads, holding one entry per CDR3 protein. This sample has around 37,000 distinct CDR3 sequences, with under 8.5% found just once. Documented time point: sample taken at primary tumor resection. The specimen was PBMCs, collected at surgery. The source is a female donor with early-stage non-small cell lung cancer.

This clonotype occurred many times. The rearrangement links TRBV6-1 to TRBJ2-5, with D hard to call. The ends were cut back, 10 bases at V and 5 bases at J, with 2 bases in the middle. Germline V gene data show CDR1 as MNHNS and CDR2 as SASEGT. The CDR3 sequence is 8 residues long. The CDR3 DNA follows: TGTGCCACTGAGACCCAGTACTTC. It specifies CATETQYF.

With regard to this clonotype: This may come from a read error, since a much larger clone is one base off. The J gene is TRBJ2-1, the V gene TRBV13; D might be TRBD1 (6 bases). Germline V gene data show CDR1 as PRHDT and CDR2 as FYEKMQ (reference sequence). The CDR3 contains 14 residues. This CDR3 reads CVSSHGTTYNEQFF. The CDR3 coding sequence is TGTGTCAGCAGCCACGGGACAACCTACAATGAGCAGTTCTTC.

This clonotype has just a few counts. The V call is TRBV20-1, the J call TRBJ2-3; D is possibly TRBD1 (7 bases). Germline V lookup: CDR1 DFQATT, CDR2 SNEGSKA (reference sequence). The V gene lost 4 bases and the J gene lost 5 bases, with 25 bases spanning the gap. This CDR3 contains 17 residues. The CDR3 nucleotides are TGCAGTGCTAACCCGAGTCTGGCAGGGGGGTTAATAGATACGCAGTATTTT. Protein: CSANPSLAGGLIDTQYF.

This clonotype was seen many times. This chain uses TRBV5-1 with TRBJ2-6; D is undetermined. Germline V CDR1 and CDR2: SGHRS, YFSETQ. V lost 3 bases and J lost 4, with 8 bases in between. The CDR3 runs 14 residues. CDR3 coding DNA: TGCGCCAGCAGCTGGGCCGGAGGGGCCAACGTCCTGACTTTC. Translating gives CASSWAGGANVLTF. Together with reference TRBV5-1 and TRBJ2-6, the CDR3 gives the full variable domain: KAGVTQTPRYLIKTRGQQVTLSCSPISGHRSVSWYQQTPGQGLQFLFEYFSETQRNKGNFPGRFSGRQFSNSRSEMNVSTLELGDSALYLCASSWAGGANVLTFGAGSRLTVL.

In this sample, this clonotype turned up many times. V usage is TRBV6-2 or TRBV6-3 and J usage is TRBJ2-1; 8 nucleotides match TRBD1. Germline CDR1 is MNHEY and CDR2 is SVGEGT. Germline trimming cut 6 bases from V and 4 bases from J; bases unmatched to any gene: 5. CDR3 length equals 14 residues. This chain's CDR3 is CASRDRAIYNEQFF. CDR3 in DNA: TGTGCCAGCAGGGACAGGGCCATATACAATGAGCAGTTCTTC.

There are many counts of this clonotype. V is TRBV5-1 and J is TRBJ2-7, with TRBD1 matching over 8 bases. The germline gives CDR1 SGHRS, CDR2 YFSETQ. The length of the CDR3 is 14 residues. With V trimmed by 1 base and J by 6 bases, 6 bases remained unmatched. The CDR3 sequence is CASSLTGQAGEQYF. The CDR3 DNA follows: TGCGCCAGCAGCTTGACGGGACAGGCTGGCGAGCAGTACTTC.

In its sample, this clonotype was seen many times. V is TRBV28 and J is TRBJ2-5, with D hard to call. This CDR3 region has 14 residues. CDR1 is MDHEN, CDR2 SYDVKM, per germline. Trimming stripped 2 bases from V and 5 bases from J, with 12 bases between. The CDR3 nucleotides are TGTGCCAGCAGTTTAAGATCGCCCGTGGAGACCCAGTACTTC. Translation: CASSLRSPVETQYF.

This clonotype appeared many times. The V and J genes are TRBV6-1 and TRBJ2-2; D call uncertain. V was shortened by 1 base and J by 9 bases, with 9 bases between the two germline ends. The CDR3 extends over 13 amino acids. Germline lookup yields CDR1 MNHNS and CDR2 SASEGT. The CDR3 DNA reads as TGTGCCAGCAGTGAAGGTGGAAGATGGGAGCTGTTTTTT. Translated, it gives CASSEGGRWELFF.